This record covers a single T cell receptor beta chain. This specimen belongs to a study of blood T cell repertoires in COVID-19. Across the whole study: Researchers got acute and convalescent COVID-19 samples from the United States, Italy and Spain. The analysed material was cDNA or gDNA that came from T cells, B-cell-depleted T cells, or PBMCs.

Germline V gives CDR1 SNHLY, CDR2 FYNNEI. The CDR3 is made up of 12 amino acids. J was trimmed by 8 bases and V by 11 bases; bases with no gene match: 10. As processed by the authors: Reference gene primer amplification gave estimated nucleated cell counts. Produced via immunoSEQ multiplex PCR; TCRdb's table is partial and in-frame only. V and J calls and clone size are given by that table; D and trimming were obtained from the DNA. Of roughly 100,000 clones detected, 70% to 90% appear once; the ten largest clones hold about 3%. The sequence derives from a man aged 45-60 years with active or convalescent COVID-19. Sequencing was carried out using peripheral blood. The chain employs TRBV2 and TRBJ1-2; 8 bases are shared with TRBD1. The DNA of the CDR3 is TGTGCCGGGAGACAGGGGTCGGAAGGCTACACCTTC. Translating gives CAGRQGSEGYTF.